The clone carrying this TCR beta chain appeared many times. Its antigen remains unidentified. Unique molecular identifiers were built into the TCRbeta library. TCRdb reprocessed the PCR reads via MiXCR and lists one record per CDR3 protein. The repertoire holds approximately 500,000 distinct CDR3 sequences, with about 10% as singletons. Germline lookup yields CDR1 LNHDA and CDR2 SQIVND (reference sequence). This CDR3 is built from 15 residues. V lost 4 bases to trimming and J lost 7 bases; unmatched junction nucleotides: 10. This sample was included in a study of T-cell reconstitution after alpha-beta-depleted transplantation in children. Study-wide findings and caveats: Reportedly, alpha-beta T cells present about two months post-transplant originated from several hundred expanded clones of graft origin. When one year had passed after transplant, most T-cell counts and diversity came from newly produced T cells. Surviving recipient T cells and thymic progenitors accounted for the high day-60 TCRbeta diversity observed in some patients.

The chain couples TRBV19 to TRBJ2-3, with 8 positions matching TRBD1. The receptor was derived from a child younger than 10 with inherited bone marrow failure, due to receive a stem cell transplant. This specimen consisted of PBMCs, obtained before TCRalphabeta/CD19-depleted stem cell transplant. This CDR3 is CASSSPGTGPYTQYF. For the CDR3, the DNA is TGTGCCAGTAGTAGCCCAGGGACAGGTCCTTATACGCAGTATTTT.